The clone carrying this T cell receptor beta chain appeared a few times. What it binds is not known. Sequencing targeted expressed TCRB transcripts, as all isolated RNA had been reverse transcribed. Deep immunoSEQ sequencing covered naive, central memory and regulatory T cell samples. Libraries were prepared by immunoSEQ multiplex PCR; TCRdb keeps only in-frame clonotypes and omits some of them. The data contain over 150,000 clones, 10% to 13% of them seen just once; the ten biggest clones take up more than 0.4%. This sample is drawn from a study of beta chain features in type 1 diabetes. Across the whole study: Examination of sorted cells across all samples involved more than 100,000,000 cells. Notes on the study in general: Shorter templates might be favored by PCR, and equally so in patients and in controls. Type 1 diabetes patients showed a moderate but significant shortening of TCRB CDR3s in all four CD4+ subsets. cDNA-based reads could over-represent cells with high TCR expression.

The junction had 3 bases not matched to a gene; V was cut back by 3 bases and J by 1 base. The CDR3 has 15 amino acids. CDR1 is SEHNR and CDR2 is FQNEAQ in the germline V gene (reference sequence). This TCR was recovered from a man aged 25 to 45 with type 1 diabetes. The material sequenced was central memory CD4+ T cells from blood. V usage is TRBV7-9 and J usage is TRBJ1-1; the match to TRBD1 covers 9 bases. The CDR3 loop is CASSLRGQGNTEAFF. Written as DNA, the CDR3 is TGTGCCAGCAGCTTGAGGGGACAGGGGAACACTGAAGCTTTCTTT.